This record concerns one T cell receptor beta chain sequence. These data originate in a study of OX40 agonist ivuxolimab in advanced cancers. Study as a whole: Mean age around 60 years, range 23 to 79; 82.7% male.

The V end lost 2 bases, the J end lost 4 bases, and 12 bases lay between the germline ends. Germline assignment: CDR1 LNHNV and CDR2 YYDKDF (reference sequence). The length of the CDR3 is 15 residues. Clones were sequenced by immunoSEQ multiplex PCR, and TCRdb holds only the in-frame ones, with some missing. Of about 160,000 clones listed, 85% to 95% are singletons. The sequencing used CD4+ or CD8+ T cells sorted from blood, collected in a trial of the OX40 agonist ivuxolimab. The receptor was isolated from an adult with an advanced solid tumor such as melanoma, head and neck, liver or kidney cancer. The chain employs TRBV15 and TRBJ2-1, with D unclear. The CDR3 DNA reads TGTGCCACCAGCAGACGTACGGAATATTACAATGAGCAGTTCTTC. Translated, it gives CATSRRTEYYNEQFF.